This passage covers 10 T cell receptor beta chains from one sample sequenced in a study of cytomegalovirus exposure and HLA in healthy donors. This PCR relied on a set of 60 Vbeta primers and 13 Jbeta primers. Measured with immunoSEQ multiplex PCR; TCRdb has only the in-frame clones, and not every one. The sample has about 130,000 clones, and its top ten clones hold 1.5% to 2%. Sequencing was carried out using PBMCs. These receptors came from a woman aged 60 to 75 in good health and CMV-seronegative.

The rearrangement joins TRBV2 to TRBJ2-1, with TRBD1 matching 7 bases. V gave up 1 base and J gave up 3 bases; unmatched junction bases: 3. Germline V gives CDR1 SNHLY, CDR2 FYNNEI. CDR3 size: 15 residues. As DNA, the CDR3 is TGTGCCAGCAGTGAAGGAGGGGGCCGCTACAATGAGCAGTTCTTC. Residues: CASSEGGGRYNEQFF.

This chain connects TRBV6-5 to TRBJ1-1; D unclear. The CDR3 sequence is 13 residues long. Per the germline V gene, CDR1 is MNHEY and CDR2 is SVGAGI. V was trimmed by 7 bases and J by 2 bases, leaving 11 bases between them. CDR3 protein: CASTDSVNTEAFF. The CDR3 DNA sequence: TGTGCCAGCACCGACTCAGTTAACACTGAAGCTTTCTTT.

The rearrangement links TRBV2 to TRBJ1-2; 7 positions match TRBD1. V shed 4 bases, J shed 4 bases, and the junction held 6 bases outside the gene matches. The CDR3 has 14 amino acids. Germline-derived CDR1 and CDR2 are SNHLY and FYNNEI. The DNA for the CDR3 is TGTGCCAGCAGTGCTACGACAGGGCTCTATGGCTACACCTTC. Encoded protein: CASSATTGLYGYTF. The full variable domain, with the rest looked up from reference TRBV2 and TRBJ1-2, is EPEVTQTPSHQVTQMGQEVILRCVPISNHLYFYWYRQILGQKVEFLVSFYNNEISEKSEIFDDQFSVERPDGSNFTLKIRSTKLEDSAMYFCASSATTGLYGYTFGSGTRLTVV.

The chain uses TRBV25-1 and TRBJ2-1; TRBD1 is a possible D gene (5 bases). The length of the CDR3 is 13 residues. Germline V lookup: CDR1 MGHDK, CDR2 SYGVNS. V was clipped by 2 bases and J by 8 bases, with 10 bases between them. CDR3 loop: CASSERGMHEQFF. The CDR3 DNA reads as TGTGCCAGCAGTGAAAGGGGTATGCATGAGCAGTTCTTC.

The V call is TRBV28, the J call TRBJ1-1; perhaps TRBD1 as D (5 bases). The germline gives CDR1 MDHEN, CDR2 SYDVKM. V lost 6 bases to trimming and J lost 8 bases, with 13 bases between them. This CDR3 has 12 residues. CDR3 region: CASRGGLREAFF. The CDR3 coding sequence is TGTGCCAGCAGGGGGGGACTCAGGGAAGCTTTCTTT.

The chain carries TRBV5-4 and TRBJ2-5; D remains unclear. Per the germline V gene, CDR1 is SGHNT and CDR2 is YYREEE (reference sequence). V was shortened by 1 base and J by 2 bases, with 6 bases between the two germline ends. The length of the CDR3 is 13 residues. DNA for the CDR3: TGTGCCAGCAGCTTGTCAGATCAAGAGACCCAGTACTTC. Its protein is CASSLSDQETQYF.

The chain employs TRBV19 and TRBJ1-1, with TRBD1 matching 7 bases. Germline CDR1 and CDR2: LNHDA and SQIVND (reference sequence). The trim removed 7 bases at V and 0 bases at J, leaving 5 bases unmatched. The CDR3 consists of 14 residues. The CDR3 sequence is CASNMDRMNTEAFF. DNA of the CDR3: TGTGCCAGTAACATGGACAGGATGAACACTGAAGCTTTCTTT.

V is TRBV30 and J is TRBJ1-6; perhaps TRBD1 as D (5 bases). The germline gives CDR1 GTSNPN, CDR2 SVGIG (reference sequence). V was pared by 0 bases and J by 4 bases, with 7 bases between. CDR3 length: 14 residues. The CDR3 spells CAWSVTVYNSPLHF. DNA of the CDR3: TGTGCCTGGAGTGTGACAGTGTATAATTCACCCCTCCACTTT. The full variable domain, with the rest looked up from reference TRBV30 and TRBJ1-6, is SQTIHQWPATLVQPVGSPLSLECTVEGTSNPNLYWYRQAAGRGLQLLFYSVGIGQISSEVPQNLSASRPQDRQFILSSKKLLLSDSGFYLCAWSVTVYNSPLHFGNGTRLTVT.

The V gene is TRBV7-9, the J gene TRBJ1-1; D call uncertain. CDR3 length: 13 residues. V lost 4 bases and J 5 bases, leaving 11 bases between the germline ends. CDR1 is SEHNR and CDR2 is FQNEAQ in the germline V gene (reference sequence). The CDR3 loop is CASSSLAGTEAFF. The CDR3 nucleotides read TGTGCCAGCAGCTCCCTTGCGGGTACTGAAGCTTTCTTT.

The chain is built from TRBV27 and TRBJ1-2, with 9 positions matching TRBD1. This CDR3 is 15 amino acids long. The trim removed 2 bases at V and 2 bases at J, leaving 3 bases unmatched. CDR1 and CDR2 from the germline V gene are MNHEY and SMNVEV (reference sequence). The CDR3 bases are TGTGCCAGCAGTTTAGGACAGGGGAAAAACTATGGCTACACCTTC. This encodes CASSLGQGKNYGYTF.